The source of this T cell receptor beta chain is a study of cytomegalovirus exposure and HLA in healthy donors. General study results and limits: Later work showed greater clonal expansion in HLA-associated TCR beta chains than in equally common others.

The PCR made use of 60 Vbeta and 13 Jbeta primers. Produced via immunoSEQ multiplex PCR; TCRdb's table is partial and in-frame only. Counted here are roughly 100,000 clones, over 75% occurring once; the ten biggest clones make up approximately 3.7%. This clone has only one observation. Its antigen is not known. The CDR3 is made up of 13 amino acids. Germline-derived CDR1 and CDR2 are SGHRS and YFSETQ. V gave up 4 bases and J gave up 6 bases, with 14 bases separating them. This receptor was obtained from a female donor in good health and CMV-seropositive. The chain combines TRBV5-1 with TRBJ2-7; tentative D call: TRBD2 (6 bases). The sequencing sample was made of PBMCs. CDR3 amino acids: CASSEIVSGEQYF. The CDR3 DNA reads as TGCGCCAGCAGCGAAATTGTTAGCGGCGAGCAGTACTTC. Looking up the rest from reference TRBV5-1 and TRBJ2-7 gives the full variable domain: KAGVTQTPRYLIKTRGQQVTLSCSPISGHRSVSWYQQTPGQGLQFLFEYFSETQRNKGNFPGRFSGRQFSNSRSEMNVSTLELGDSALYLCASSEIVSGEQYFGPGTRLTVT.